The 5 T cell receptor beta chains in this list originate from one sample, sequenced in a study of control samples from healthy donors and cancer patients. The protocol was immunoSEQ multiplex PCR, while the TCRdb copy is restricted to in-frame clones and leaves out a portion. This sample yields over 110,000 clones, of which 70% to 90% are seen a single time; approximately 9.4% belongs to the top ten. The source material was blood. The receptors originated from a woman in her twenties or thirties in good health.

V is TRBV9 and J is TRBJ1-4, with 8 bases identical to TRBD1. J was trimmed by 8 bases and V by 0 bases; bases with no gene match: 6. The CDR3 spans 15 residues. The germline V gene encodes CDR1 SGDLS and CDR2 YYNGEE. The CDR3 loop is CASSVGQGKGEKLFF. The CDR3 DNA reads TGTGCCAGCAGCGTAGGACAGGGGAAAGGGGAAAAACTGTTTTTT.

The rearrangement links TRBV24-1 to TRBJ2-3, with D possibly matching TRBD2 (5 bases). Deletions cut 1 base from V and 0 bases from J, with 7 bases between. The CDR3 runs to 15 residues. CDR1 and CDR2 (germline): KGHDR, SFDVKD. The CDR3 DNA sequence: TGTGCCACCAGTGATTTAGCGGACAGCACAGATACGCAGTATTTT. This sequence encodes CATSDLADSTDTQYF.

V usage is TRBV7-6 and J usage is TRBJ2-5; no definite D call. Trimming shortened V by 5 bases and J by 4 bases, and 17 bases separated the two germline ends. Looked up from germline, CDR1 is SGHVS and CDR2 is FNYEAQ. This CDR3 is built from 15 residues. The CDR3 DNA reads as TGTGCCAGCAGCCCCATCGCCGGAGCCGTAGAGACCCAGTACTTC. Residues: CASSPIAGAVETQYF.

V is TRBV7-8 and J is TRBJ2-1; D remains ambiguous. Germline loops: CDR1 SGHVS, CDR2 FQNEAQ. There are 15 residues in the CDR3. V was pared by 2 bases and J by 4 bases, with 12 bases between. CDR3 in DNA: TGTGCCAGCAGCTTAAATTCGGGCCCATACAATGAGCAGTTCTTC. Its translation: CASSLNSGPYNEQFF.

The chain employs TRBV30 and TRBJ2-7; D possibly corresponds to TRBD1 (6 bases). The CDR3 loop spans 12 amino acids. V lost 8 bases and J lost 0, with 11 bases in between. CDR1 is GTSNPN and CDR2 is SVGIG in the germline V gene (reference sequence). The CDR3, as DNA: TGTGCCAGTCACAGGGTCTCCTACGAGCAGTACTTC. Amino acid sequence: CASHRVSYEQYF.